The 16 T cell receptor beta chains reported below all come from one sample, sequenced in a study of cytotoxic CD8 clonotypes in ibrutinib-treated CLL. Clones were read by immunoSEQ multiplex PCR, and TCRdb kept only the in-frame ones, dropping some. The data hold just over 200,000 clones, with 65% to 80% observed a single time. Material: PBMCs, obtained after 12 months of ibrutinib treatment. Receptors originate from a human donor with chronic lymphocytic leukemia.

This chain uses TRBV5-6 with TRBJ1-2; a weak D match, TRBD1 (5 bases). The CDR3 runs to 14 residues. Trimming took 3 bases from V and 0 from J, leaving 9 bases between them. In germline, CDR1 is SGHDT, CDR2 YYEEEE. CDR3 coding DNA: TGTGCCAGCAGCTACTCGACAGCTAACTATGGCTACACCTTC. Its protein product is CASSYSTANYGYTF.

This clone was counted between two and nine times. The chain recombines TRBV5-6 with TRBJ1-1; the match to TRBD1 covers 7 bases. There are 13 residues in the CDR3. V gave up 4 bases and J gave up 7 bases; unmatched junction bases: 7. Germline loops: CDR1 SGHDT, CDR2 YYEEEE. The DNA of the CDR3 is TGTGCCAGCAGCGACAGGGCGGGAGTTGAAGCTTTCTTT. This codes for CASSDRAGVEAFF.

The J gene is TRBJ2-2, the V gene TRBV6-1; 12 nucleotides align to TRBD1. Germline V gene sequence: CDR1 MNHNS, CDR2 SASEGT. The CDR3 is 16 amino acids. The trim removed 3 bases at V and 7 bases at J, leaving 6 bases unmatched. The CDR3, as DNA: TGTGCCAGCAGTGATGGGACAGGGGGCAGGAGCGGGGAGCTGTTTTTT. Encoded protein: CASSDGTGGRSGELFF.

In nucleotides, the CDR3 is TGTGCCAGCAGCCCACCCGCCGGGGACCTTAGAGGCTACACCTTC. Its translation: CASSPPAGDLRGYTF. The chain combines TRBV28 with TRBJ1-2, with D maybe TRBD1 (5 bases). The V and J ends lost 6 bases and 8 bases respectively, with 22 bases between them. CDR1 and CDR2 from the germline V gene are MDHEN and SYDVKM. This CDR3 is built from 15 residues.

The V call is TRBV14, the J call TRBJ2-7; no firm D call. CDR3 length: 15 amino acids. Germline V gives CDR1 SGHDN, CDR2 FVKESK. Trimming took off 0 bases at V and 7 bases at J, with 16 bases between the two ends. This CDR3 reads CASSQDSRRIREQYF. The CDR3 DNA follows: TGTGCCAGCAGCCAAGATTCCCGTAGGATTAGGGAGCAGTACTTC. Based on the CDR3 plus reference TRBV14 and TRBJ2-7, the full variable domain is EAGVTQFPSHSVIEKGQTVTLRCDPISGHDNLYWYRRVMGKEIKFLLHFVKESKQDESGMPNNRFLAERTGGTYSTLKVQPAELEDSGVYFCASSQDSRRIREQYFGPGTRLTVT.

The chain joins TRBV19 to TRBJ1-6; D may be TRBD1 (5 bases). Trimming pared 5 bases from V and 5 bases from J, leaving 34 bases between. The CDR3 spans 22 residues. Looked up from germline, CDR1 is LNHDA and CDR2 is SQIVND (reference sequence). This chain's CDR3 is CASSVGLKGTTFSQSHNSPLHF. The CDR3 DNA reads TGTGCCAGTAGTGTGGGACTCAAAGGGACGACCTTCTCACAATCCCATAATTCACCCCTCCACTTT.

This chain connects TRBV6-1 to TRBJ1-2, with D maybe TRBD1 (6 bases). Trimming removed 4 bases from V and 4 bases from J, with 13 bases in between. The CDR3 sequence is 14 residues long. The germline gives CDR1 MNHNS, CDR2 SASEGT. The CDR3 reads CASSGLGGPYGYTF. CDR3 nucleotides: TGTGCCAGCAGTGGGCTTGGGGGCCCCTATGGCTACACCTTC.

The gene calls are TRBV19 and TRBJ1-5, with a weak D call TRBD1 (5 bases). Looked up from germline, CDR1 is LNHDA and CDR2 is SQIVND (reference sequence). This CDR3 region has 15 residues. The germline V and J ends were trimmed by 3 bases and 6 bases, with 15 bases remaining between them. The chain's CDR3 is CASSIDQGRRQPQHF. The CDR3 DNA sequence: TGTGCCAGTAGTATCGACCAGGGAAGACGTCAGCCCCAGCATTTT.

This chain joins TRBV25-1 and TRBJ2-3; tentative D call: TRBD2 (6 bases). The CDR3 length is 14 residues. Per germline, CDR1 MGHDK and CDR2 SYGVNS. V lost 7 bases and J lost 0, with 11 bases in between. The CDR3 DNA is TGTGCCAGCACCTTAGCGGCTAGCACAGATACGCAGTATTTT. It specifies CASTLAASTDTQYF.

The chain uses TRBV28 and TRBJ1-1; 10 bases match TRBD1. CDR1 is MDHEN and CDR2 is SYDVKM in the germline V gene. Germline trimming cut 2 bases from V and 10 bases from J; bases unmatched to any gene: 13. The CDR3 contains 16 residues. CDR3 in DNA: TGTGCCAGCAGTTTACGGGGGCGCGACAGGGGGCGGTCAGCTTTCTTT. Its protein is CASSLRGRDRGRSAFF.

The rearrangement links TRBV29-1 to TRBJ2-1, with 10 bases identical to TRBD1. Per germline, CDR1 SQVTM and CDR2 ANQGSEA. This CDR3 is built from 17 residues. The junction had 11 bases not matched to a gene; V was cut back by 6 bases and J by 0 bases. DNA for the CDR3: TGCAGCGTCTCCGGGACAGGGGATTGGAGCTCCTACAATGAGCAGTTCTTC. It codes for CSVSGTGDWSSYNEQFF.

The V call is TRBV6-1, the J call TRBJ2-7; 10 nucleotides agree with TRBD2. Per the germline V gene, CDR1 is MNHNS and CDR2 is SASEGT. Losses at the gene ends were 6 bases for V and 3 bases for J; bases not matched to a gene: 5. CDR3 length: 14 amino acids. The CDR3 is CASSLSGGSYEQYF. As DNA, the CDR3 is TGTGCCAGCAGCCTTAGCGGGGGGAGCTACGAGCAGTACTTC.

In DNA form, the CDR3 reads TGTGCCAGCAGCTACGGGGGGGCTGGGACCTACGAGCAGTACTTC. The encoded protein is CASSYGGAGTYEQYF. The gene calls are TRBV6-6 and TRBJ2-7; 8 nucleotides agree with TRBD2. Germline assignment: CDR1 MNHNY and CDR2 SVGAGI (reference sequence). The V segment lost 6 bases and the J segment 2 bases; nucleotides outside the gene matches: 9. The CDR3 extends over 15 amino acids.

This clone was seen only a few times. This rearrangement joins TRBV2 to TRBJ2-3; D is unclear. Germline V gives CDR1 SNHLY, CDR2 FYNNEI. The V and J ends lost 4 bases and 2 bases respectively, with 10 bases between them. The CDR3 has 14 residues. Here the CDR3 reads CASSGWVLTDTQYF. CDR3 DNA: TGTGCCAGCAGTGGTTGGGTACTCACAGATACGCAGTATTTT. The whole variable domain, filled in from reference TRBV2 and TRBJ2-3, reads EPEVTQTPSHQVTQMGQEVILRCVPISNHLYFYWYRQILGQKVEFLVSFYNNEISEKSEIFDDQFSVERPDGSNFTLKIRSTKLEDSAMYFCASSGWVLTDTQYFGPGTRLTVL.

This clone turned up a few times. The rearrangement links TRBV7-2 to TRBJ2-1; 8 bases line up with TRBD1. Germline V lookup: CDR1 SGHTA, CDR2 FQGNSA. Germline trimming cut 2 bases from V and 4 bases from J; bases unmatched to any gene: 7. The CDR3 covers 16 residues. The CDR3 protein is CASSLRAGQGYNEQFF. As DNA, the CDR3 is TGTGCCAGCAGCTTAAGAGCCGGACAGGGATACAATGAGCAGTTCTTC.

This chain uses TRBV18 with TRBJ1-1; TRBD1 might be the D (5 bases). The V end lost 4 bases, the J end lost 2 bases, and 17 bases lay between the germline ends. CDR1 and CDR2 (germline): KGHSH, LQKENI. The CDR3 is 16 amino acids. The CDR3 is CASSLMSGGKNTEAFF. CDR3 nucleotide sequence: TGTGCCAGCTCACTCATGTCGGGGGGGAAAAACACTGAAGCTTTCTTT. Full variable domain (remainder filled in from reference TRBV18 and TRBJ1-1): NAGVMQNPRHLVRRRGQEARLRCSPMKGHSHVYWYRQLPEEGLKFMVYLQKENIIDESGMPKERFSAEFPKEGPSILRIQQVVRGDSAAYFCASSLMSGGKNTEAFFGQGTRLTVV.